This T cell receptor beta chain was found in a study of shared clonotypes between healthy human individuals. Profiling relied on immunoSEQ multiplex PCR, and the TCRdb table lists in-frame clones only, not all of them. The sample carries some 700,000 clones, 90% recorded once. Together with CD45RO+ cells, CCR7-negative CD45RA+ TemRA cells were included in CD8 memory. This CDR3 comprises 12 residues. Trimming took 2 bases from V and 3 from J, leaving 2 bases between them. The germline CDR1 and CDR2 sequences are KGHSH and LQKENI. The chain employs TRBV18 and TRBJ1-3; D gene uncertain. The source of this sequence is a man aged 18 to 30 in good health. Some clones in this sample may be carry-over from other donors' samples. Sequenced sample: memory CD8+ T cells from PBMCs. Subset described: CD45RO+ cells pooled with CCR7-negative TemRA cells. The CDR3 nucleotides are TGTGCCAGCTCACCAAGTGGAAACACCATATATTTT. It encodes CASSPSGNTIYF.